This note documents a single TCR beta chain sequence. Its antigen is not known. Primers for the PCR totalled 60 Vbeta and 13 Jbeta. Clones were read by immunoSEQ multiplex PCR, and TCRdb kept only the in-frame ones, dropping some. The sample has around 70,000 clones, less than 70% seen once. The sample belongs to a study of cytomegalovirus exposure and HLA in healthy donors. Study observations and caveats: Accurate prediction of most subjects' HLA-A and HLA-B alleles from TCR beta sequences was reported.

Sequenced sample: PBMCs. The TCR originated in a young man in good health and CMV-seronegative.

The CDR3 loop is CASSLEGHTEAFF. CDR3 bases: TGCGCCAGCAGCTTGGAGGGGCACACTGAAGCTTTCTTT. This rearrangement joins TRBV5-1 to TRBJ1-1; weak D call: TRBD1 (5 bases). Deletions cut 0 bases from V and 3 bases from J, with 6 bases between. The CDR3 runs to 13 residues. Germline CDR1 and CDR2: SGHRS and YFSETQ.